This T cell receptor (beta chain) was recovered during a study of shared clonotypes between healthy human individuals. Method: immunoSEQ multiplex PCR; TCRdb's copy keeps in-frame clones and lacks some. The table records about a million clones, less than 85% of them present only once. Germline CDR1 and CDR2: SNHLY and FYNNEI. The CDR3 consists of 13 residues. Germline trimming cut 7 bases from V and 1 base from J; bases unmatched to any gene: 2. This chain joins TRBV2 and TRBJ2-3, with 7 bases fitting TRBD1. The source material was memory CD4+ T cells sorted from blood. Subset described: CD45RA-negative fraction. This clonotype originated in a young man in good health. The CDR3 loop is CASNGQGTDTQYF. The CDR3 DNA sequence: TGTGCCAGCAACGGACAGGGCACAGATACGCAGTATTTT.